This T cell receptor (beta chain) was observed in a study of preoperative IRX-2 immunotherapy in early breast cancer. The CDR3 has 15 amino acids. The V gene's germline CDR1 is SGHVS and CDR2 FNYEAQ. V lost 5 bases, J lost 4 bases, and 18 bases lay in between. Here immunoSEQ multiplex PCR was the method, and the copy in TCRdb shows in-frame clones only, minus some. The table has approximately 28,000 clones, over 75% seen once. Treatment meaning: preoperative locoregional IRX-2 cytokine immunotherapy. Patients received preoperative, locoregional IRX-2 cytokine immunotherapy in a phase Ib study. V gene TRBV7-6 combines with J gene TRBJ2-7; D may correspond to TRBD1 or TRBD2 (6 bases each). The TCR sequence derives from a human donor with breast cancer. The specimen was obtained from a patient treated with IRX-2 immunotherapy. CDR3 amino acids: CASSQEGGLIYEQYF. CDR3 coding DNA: TGTGCCAGCAGCCAAGAGGGGGGACTGATATACGAGCAGTACTTC.